The sequence of this T cell receptor (beta chain) was determined in a study of blood T cell repertoires in COVID-19. Across the whole study: Sites in the United States, Italy and Spain provided acute and convalescent COVID-19 samples.

The count of this clone is one. V was cut by 1 base and J by 8 bases, with 14 bases left in between. The CDR3 is 14 residues long. Germline values: CDR1 SGHVS, CDR2 FQNEAQ. In the original analysis: Amplification with reference gene primers provided the estimates of nucleated cell counts. Only in-frame clones appear in the TCRdb table, and some are missing; sequencing was by immunoSEQ multiplex PCR. V and J calls and clone size are copied from that table; D and trimming were computed from the DNA. The data contain 400,000 or so clones, 70% to 90% of them singletons. The TCR sequence derives from a human donor in a cohort sampled during active COVID-19. The rearrangement joins TRBV7-8 to TRBJ1-2; possible D gene TRBD1, 6 bases. The specimen sequenced was peripheral blood. CDR3 sequence: CASSLDGGYRGYTF. CDR3 bases: TGTGCCAGCAGCTTAGATGGGGGCTACCGAGGCTACACCTTC.